What follows are 11 T cell receptor beta chains derived from one specimen sequenced in a study of blood T cells in healthy people across ages. Through a sample-barcoded 5' primer and a J-beta primer mix, a second PCR was run for 7 to 11 cycles. TCRdb processed the 5' RACE reads anew with MiXCR; each CDR3 protein has one entry. Of 550,000 to 650,000 distinct CDR3 sequences detected, about 30% appear once; the ten largest clones hold roughly 14%. Sequenced: blood. The source of these receptors is a woman at least 80 years old in good health.

This clonotype occurred a few times. The chain has TRBV28 and TRBJ1-2, with unresolved D. The length of the CDR3 is 16 residues. Looked up from germline, CDR1 is MDHEN and CDR2 is SYDVKM. Trimming removed 6 bases from V and 0 bases from J, with 17 bases in between. The CDR3, as DNA: TGTGCCAGCAGGCCCTCCCGGGCAGAAACTAACTATGGCTACACCTTC. Its translation is CASRPSRAETNYGYTF.

This clonotype was recorded many times. The genes are TRBV4-1 and TRBJ1-1; tentative D call: TRBD1 (5 bases). Trimming cost V 1 base and J 4 bases, with 19 bases left between them. The CDR3 is made up of 17 amino acids. The germline V gene encodes CDR1 MGHRA and CDR2 YSYEKL. The chain's CDR3 is CASSQVPGRGEGTEAFF. The CDR3 DNA follows: TGCGCCAGCAGCCAAGTTCCCGGACGGGGCGAGGGCACTGAAGCTTTCTTT.

This clonotype was counted at least ten times. The rearrangement uses TRBV15 and TRBJ1-2, with D perhaps TRBD1 (5 bases). V lost 9 bases to trimming and J lost 1 base, with 15 bases between them. Germline CDR1 is LNHNV and CDR2 is YYDKDF (reference sequence). This CDR3 spans 14 amino acids. The CDR3 spells CATLIRASNYGYTF. The CDR3 DNA follows: TGTGCCACACTGATCAGGGCCAGTAACTATGGCTACACCTTC.

V gene TRBV15 combines with J gene TRBJ2-3; a possible D gene is TRBD2 (6 bases). Per the germline V gene, CDR1 is LNHNV and CDR2 is YYDKDF (reference sequence). The CDR3 loop spans 16 amino acids. Between the trimmed V and J ends, which lost 1 base and 3 bases, there was a span of 14 bases. The CDR3 DNA is TGTGCCACCAGCAGAGGGGCGGGGTGGAAGACAGATACGCAGTATTTT. Translation gives CATSRGAGWKTDTQYF.

This clonotype has at least ten counts. The CDR3 reads CASRPRESSYEQYF. The DNA of the CDR3 is TGTGCCAGCAGGCCCAGGGAAAGCTCCTACGAGCAGTACTTC. The chain carries TRBV28 and TRBJ2-7; a weak D match, TRBD1 (5 bases). Trimming shortened V by 6 bases and J by 0 bases, and 12 bases separated the two germline ends. Per the germline V gene, CDR1 is MDHEN and CDR2 is SYDVKM. The CDR3 sequence is 14 residues long.

About this clonotype: A much more abundant neighbour one base away suggests this may be a read error. The V gene is TRBV4-3, the J gene TRBJ2-1; D possibly corresponds to TRBD1 (5 bases). Germline assignment: CDR1 LGHNA and CDR2 YSLEER. This CDR3 region has 15 residues. The CDR3 loop is CAGSQEDNRGNEQFF. The CDR3 DNA sequence: TGCGCCGGCAGCCAAGAGGACAATAGGGGTAATGAGCAGTTCTTC.

In this sample, this clonotype turned up many times. The chain has TRBV10-3 and TRBJ2-7; 10 bases match TRBD2. J gave up 0 bases and V 3 bases, and 2 bases lay outside the gene matches. The CDR3 spans 15 residues. Germline V CDR1 and CDR2: ENHRY, SYGVKD. CDR3 residues: CAISDQRGGSYEQYF. The CDR3 DNA reads TGTGCCATCAGTGATCAGCGGGGGGGCTCCTACGAGCAGTACTTC.

The sample holds a few counts of this clonotype. Germline is not matched at one junction end, which may reflect a read error. V usage is TRBV18 and J usage is TRBJ2-3; 10 bases align to TRBD1. The CDR3 is made up of 17 amino acids. CDR1 is KGHSH and CDR2 is LQKENI in the germline V gene. This CDR3 reads CASSPQGTGDLTGTQYF. CDR3 DNA: TGTGCCAGCTCACCACAAGGGACAGGGGACCTCACAGGTACGCAGTATTTT.

The table lists this clonotype with a few counts. With a much larger clone just one base away, this may be a read error. The genes are TRBV6-2 or TRBV6-3 and TRBJ2-7; D gene unclear. Germline V gene sequence: CDR1 MNHEY, CDR2 SVGEGT. The V end was cut by 7 bases, the J end by 0 bases, with 10 bases between. The CDR3 runs to 13 residues. The CDR3 coding sequence is TGTGCCAGCACGCCCCACACCTCCTACGAGCAGTACTTC. Its translation: CASTPHTSYEQYF.

The table lists this clonotype with many counts. At one end, the junction sequence differs from germline, possibly due to a read error. This chain links TRBV6-2 or TRBV6-3 with TRBJ1-1, with TRBD1 matching 10 bases. The CDR3 runs 19 residues. CDR1 is MNHEY, CDR2 SVGEGT, per germline. CDR3 residues: CASSRYRTGGSDLNTEAFF. The CDR3 DNA sequence: TGTGCCAGCAGTCGGTACCGGACAGGGGGAAGTGATTTGAACACTGAGGCTTTCTTT.

This clonotype has only a few counts. Sequence at one end of the junction differs from germline and may be a read error. V usage is TRBV5-1 and J usage is TRBJ2-2, with D hard to call. Germline values: CDR1 SGHRS, CDR2 YFSETQ. The CDR3 totals 15 residues. The CDR3 sequence is CASNLSQRNTGELFF. In DNA, the CDR3 is TGCGCCAGCAACTTGTCACAGAGGAACACCGGGGAGCTGTTTTTT.